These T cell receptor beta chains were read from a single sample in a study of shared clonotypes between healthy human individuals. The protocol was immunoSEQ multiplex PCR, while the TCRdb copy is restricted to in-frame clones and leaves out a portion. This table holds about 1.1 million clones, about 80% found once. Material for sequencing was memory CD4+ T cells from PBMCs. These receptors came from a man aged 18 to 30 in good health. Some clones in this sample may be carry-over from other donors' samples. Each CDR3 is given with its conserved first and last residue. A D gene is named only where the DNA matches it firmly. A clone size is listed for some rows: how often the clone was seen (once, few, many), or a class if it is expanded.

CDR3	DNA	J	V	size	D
CAWSEGQGRGAFF	TGTGCCTGGAGTGAGGGGCAGGGGAGAGGAGCTTTCTTT	TRBJ1-1	TRBV30	.	.
CAVAEPGLAGDTQYF	TGTGCCGTCGCCGAACCAGGCCTAGCGGGAGATACGCAGTATTTT	TRBJ2-3	TRBV10-3	.	TRBD2
CASRWTGRSVYGYTF	TGTGCCAGCAGATGGACAGGTCGGAGTGTCTATGGCTACACCTTC	TRBJ1-2	TRBV28	.	TRBD1
CASSQQLAGNTGELFF	TGTGCCAGCAGCCAACAGCTAGCGGGGAACACCGGGGAGCTGTTTTTT	TRBJ2-2	TRBV4-2	.	TRBD2
CASSLEGGQYF	TGTGCCAGCAGCTTAGAGGGCGGGCAGTACTTC	TRBJ2-7	TRBV7-9	.	.
CASSLGASVDYQQYF	TGCGCCAGCAGCCTTGGGGCTAGCGTGGACTACCAGCAGTACTTC	TRBJ2-7	TRBV5-1	.	.
CASSPGDRRYGYTF	TGTGCCAGCAGTCCCGGGGACAGACGCTATGGCTACACCTTC	TRBJ1-2	TRBV6-4	.	TRBD1
CASSSSLYEQYF	TGTGCCAGCAGTTCGTCTCTCTACGAGCAGTACTTC	TRBJ2-7	TRBV28	.	.
CASSLGAGSTEAFF	TGCGCCAGCAGCTTGGGTGCAGGGAGCACTGAAGCTTTCTTT	TRBJ1-1	TRBV5-1	.	.
CASSQVIGGQGFSGELFF	TGCGCCAGCAGCCAAGTAATCGGGGGACAGGGCTTCTCCGGGGAGCTGTTTTTT	TRBJ2-2	TRBV4-1	.	TRBD1
CASSLDPRGGANNEQFF	TGCGCCAGCAGCTTAGACCCCAGAGGGGGGGCTAACAATGAGCAGTTCTTC	TRBJ2-1	TRBV5-1	many	.
CSALRGNEQYF	TGCAGTGCCCTGCGGGGTAACGAGCAGTACTTC	TRBJ2-7	TRBV20-1	.	.
CASAPGEPYEQYF	TGCGCCAGCGCCCCCGGGGAGCCCTACGAGCAGTACTTC	TRBJ2-7	TRBV5-1	.	.
CSVVKAGSYNEQFF	TGCAGCGTTGTGAAGGCGGGATCGTACAATGAGCAGTTCTTC	TRBJ2-1	TRBV29-1	.	.
CASSKQVQGRTYEQYF	TGCGCCAGCAGCAAACAAGTCCAGGGGCGAACCTACGAGCAGTACTTC	TRBJ2-7	TRBV4-1	.	.